A selection of T cell receptor beta chains follows, all from one sample in a study of blood T cell repertoires in COVID-19. Measured with immunoSEQ multiplex PCR; TCRdb has only the in-frame clones, and not every one. The data contain 110,000 to 150,000 clones, around 83% of them singletons. Specimen: PBMCs or T cells enriched from blood (not recorded which). These receptors were collected from a man aged 45-65 years who had recovered from COVID-19. CDR3s include the opening cysteine and the closing phenylalanine or tryptophan. The order of the fields is clone size, CDR3 length, D gene, J gene, V gene, CDR3 DNA, CDR3 protein. The D gene is left open where the match is weak. Clone size is not always given. Where it is, it says once, few, many or a class for expanded clones.

clone size: once; CDR3 length: 15; D gene: .; J gene: TRBJ1-2; V gene: TRBV11-2; CDR3 DNA: TGTGCCAGCAGCTTAGATACAGCAGGAAGAGAGGGCTACACCTTC; CDR3 protein: CASSLDTAGREGYTF
clone size: .; CDR3 length: 14; D gene: .; J gene: TRBJ1-3; V gene: TRBV9; CDR3 DNA: TGTGCCAGCAGCGTAGATACAGCTGGAAACACCATATATTTT; CDR3 protein: CASSVDTAGNTIYF
clone size: .; CDR3 length: 15; D gene: TRBD1; J gene: TRBJ1-3; V gene: TRBV27; CDR3 DNA: TGTGCCAGCAGTTTAGGGACAGGATCTGGAAACACCATATATTTT; CDR3 protein: CASSLGTGSGNTIYF
clone size: .; CDR3 length: 13; D gene: .; J gene: TRBJ2-2; V gene: TRBV5-1; CDR3 DNA: TGCGCCAGCCGCGCGAGGGTCGCCGGGGAGCTGTTTTTT; CDR3 protein: CASRARVAGELFF
clone size: .; CDR3 length: 15; D gene: TRBD1; J gene: TRBJ2-5; V gene: TRBV5-1; CDR3 DNA: TGCGCCAGCAGCCTTTCCGGGACAGGGCAAGAGACCCAGTACTTC; CDR3 protein: CASSLSGTGQETQYF
clone size: .; CDR3 length: 15; D gene: TRBD1; J gene: TRBJ1-2; V gene: TRBV18; CDR3 DNA: TGTGCCAGCTCACACGGGACAGGGGTTAACTATGGCTACACCTTC; CDR3 protein: CASSHGTGVNYGYTF
clone size: .; CDR3 length: 16; D gene: TRBD2; J gene: TRBJ2-1; V gene: TRBV5-1; CDR3 DNA: TGCGCCAGCAGCCACTATAGCGGGGGGGCCGATAATGAGCAGTTCTTC; CDR3 protein: CASSHYSGGADNEQFF
clone size: .; CDR3 length: 17; D gene: .; J gene: TRBJ2-1; V gene: TRBV5-1; CDR3 DNA: TGCGCCAGCAGCTCCTCTGCTGTGAGGTCCACCTACAATGAGCAGTTCTTC; CDR3 protein: CASSSSAVRSTYNEQFF
clone size: .; CDR3 length: 13; D gene: .; J gene: TRBJ2-5; V gene: TRBV19; CDR3 DNA: TGTGCCAGTACCAATTCTTGGGAGGAGACCCAGTACTTC; CDR3 protein: CASTNSWEETQYF
clone size: .; CDR3 length: 11; D gene: .; J gene: TRBJ1-4; V gene: TRBV29-1; CDR3 DNA: TGCAGCGTGGACGGCGGGGAAAAACTGTTTTTT; CDR3 protein: CSVDGGEKLFF
clone size: few; CDR3 length: 14; D gene: .; J gene: TRBJ2-7; V gene: TRBV28; CDR3 DNA: TGTGCCAGCAGTTTGAGGTATTTCCCCTACGAGCAGTACTTC; CDR3 protein: CASSLRYFPYEQYF
clone size: .; CDR3 length: 13; D gene: .; J gene: TRBJ2-7; V gene: TRBV6-2/TRBV6-3; CDR3 DNA: TGTGCCAGCAGTTACCGACTGGTCTACGAGCAGTACTTC; CDR3 protein: CASSYRLVYEQYF
clone size: .; CDR3 length: 16; D gene: .; J gene: TRBJ2-4; V gene: TRBV10-3; CDR3 DNA: TGTGCCATCAGTGAGGAACTAGCAGTAGCCAAAAACATTCAGTACTTC; CDR3 protein: CAISEELAVAKNIQYF
clone size: .; CDR3 length: 17; D gene: TRBD1; J gene: TRBJ2-1; V gene: TRBV10-3; CDR3 DNA: TGTGCCATCAGTGAGTCTGGGGGGACAGGGAGGGCGAATGAGCAGTTCTTC; CDR3 protein: CAISESGGTGRANEQFF
clone size: .; CDR3 length: 15; D gene: .; J gene: TRBJ1-1; V gene: TRBV5-6; CDR3 DNA: TGTGCCAGCAGCTCCCCGGACATTTTGAACACTGAAGCTTTCTTT; CDR3 protein: CASSSPDILNTEAFF
clone size: .; CDR3 length: 11; D gene: .; J gene: TRBJ2-7; V gene: TRBV29-1; CDR3 DNA: TGCAGCGTTGCAAACGGCTACGAGCAGTACTTC; CDR3 protein: CSVANGYEQYF
clone size: .; CDR3 length: 13; D gene: TRBD1; J gene: TRBJ1-5; V gene: TRBV10-3; CDR3 DNA: TGTGCCATCAGCACACAGGGGGCACAGCCCCAGCATTTT; CDR3 protein: CAISTQGAQPQHF
clone size: .; CDR3 length: 15; D gene: TRBD1; J gene: TRBJ1-2; V gene: TRBV6-5; CDR3 DNA: TGTGCCAGCAGCTCAGAAGGACAGGGTGCCTATGGCTACACCTTC; CDR3 protein: CASSSEGQGAYGYTF
clone size: once; CDR3 length: 16; D gene: .; J gene: TRBJ1-2; V gene: TRBV2; CDR3 DNA: TGTGCCAGCAGTGAAGCGGGCGCGGGGGGGCTCGGAGGCTACACCTTC; CDR3 protein: CASSEAGAGGLGGYTF
clone size: .; CDR3 length: 14; D gene: TRBD2; J gene: TRBJ2-7; V gene: TRBV6-5; CDR3 DNA: TGTGCCACCCGGGAGGGGGGCCGCTCCTACGAGCAGTACTTC; CDR3 protein: CATREGGRSYEQYF
clone size: .; CDR3 length: 15; D gene: TRBD1; J gene: TRBJ1-2; V gene: TRBV7-2; CDR3 DNA: TGTGCCAGCAGCCAATCCATGGGACAGGTCTATGGCTACACCTTC; CDR3 protein: CASSQSMGQVYGYTF
clone size: .; CDR3 length: 17; D gene: TRBD1; J gene: TRBJ1-2; V gene: TRBV19; CDR3 DNA: TGTGCCAGTAGTACCCCCGGGACAGGCGCTTACCTCTATGGCTACACCTTC; CDR3 protein: CASSTPGTGAYLYGYTF
clone size: .; CDR3 length: 15; D gene: TRBD1; J gene: TRBJ1-2; V gene: TRBV27; CDR3 DNA: TGTGCCAGCAGTCCAGGACAGGGGCCGGGTTATGGCTACACCTTC; CDR3 protein: CASSPGQGPGYGYTF
clone size: .; CDR3 length: 11; D gene: .; J gene: TRBJ2-7; V gene: TRBV2; CDR3 DNA: TGTGCCAGTTCGAGCTCCTACGAGCAGTACTTC; CDR3 protein: CASSSSYEQYF
clone size: .; CDR3 length: 15; D gene: .; J gene: TRBJ1-6; V gene: TRBV13; CDR3 DNA: TGTGCCAGCAGCTTGGGGACTGGGGGTAATTCACCCCTCCACTTT; CDR3 protein: CASSLGTGGNSPLHF
clone size: .; CDR3 length: 15; D gene: .; J gene: TRBJ1-1; V gene: TRBV3-1/TRBV3-2; CDR3 DNA: TGTGCCAGCAGCCAAGATATCACAGGGCGCCCTGAAGCTTTCTTT; CDR3 protein: CASSQDITGRPEAFF
clone size: .; CDR3 length: 13; D gene: .; J gene: TRBJ1-2; V gene: TRBV19; CDR3 DNA: TGTGCCAGTAGTACCCCGGGGGTAGAAGGCTACACCTTC; CDR3 protein: CASSTPGVEGYTF
clone size: .; CDR3 length: 15; D gene: .; J gene: TRBJ2-3; V gene: TRBV7-6; CDR3 DNA: TGTGCCAGCAGCTTAGAGGCGGGGGCCTCAGATACGCAGTATTTT; CDR3 protein: CASSLEAGASDTQYF
clone size: .; CDR3 length: 12; D gene: .; J gene: TRBJ1-1; V gene: TRBV19; CDR3 DNA: TGTGCCAGTAGTATAATTGGAGGGAGCCCTTTCTTT; CDR3 protein: CASSIIGGSPFF
clone size: .; CDR3 length: 13; D gene: .; J gene: TRBJ2-7; V gene: TRBV28; CDR3 DNA: TGTGCCAGCAGGACAGCGTCGGTCTACGAGCAGTACTTC; CDR3 protein: CASRTASVYEQYF
clone size: .; CDR3 length: 13; D gene: TRBD1; J gene: TRBJ2-7; V gene: TRBV7-9; CDR3 DNA: TGTGCCAGCAACCAGGGACAGATCTACGAGCAGTACTTC; CDR3 protein: CASNQGQIYEQYF
clone size: .; CDR3 length: 16; D gene: TRBD2; J gene: TRBJ2-7; V gene: TRBV9; CDR3 DNA: TGTGCCAGCAGCGTAGGGACTAGCGGGGGGGCATCCGAGCAGTACTTC; CDR3 protein: CASSVGTSGGASEQYF
clone size: once; CDR3 length: 16; D gene: TRBD1; J gene: TRBJ2-3; V gene: TRBV7-8; CDR3 DNA: TGTGCCAGCAGCCCGTGGGACAGGGTGGGTCCAGGTACGCAGTATTTT; CDR3 protein: CASSPWDRVGPGTQYF
clone size: .; CDR3 length: 13; D gene: .; J gene: TRBJ1-2; V gene: TRBV28; CDR3 DNA: TGTGCCAGCCGATTACAGGAGAACTATGGCTACACCTTC; CDR3 protein: CASRLQENYGYTF
clone size: .; CDR3 length: 11; D gene: .; J gene: TRBJ2-7; V gene: TRBV20-1; CDR3 DNA: TGCAGTGCTAGAGCCGTCTACGAGCAGTACTTC; CDR3 protein: CSARAVYEQYF
clone size: .; CDR3 length: 16; D gene: .; J gene: TRBJ2-3; V gene: TRBV3-1/TRBV3-2; CDR3 DNA: TGTGCCAGCAGCCAAACTAGGACCGGGCGGGCAGATACGCAGTATTTT; CDR3 protein: CASSQTRTGRADTQYF
clone size: .; CDR3 length: 15; D gene: TRBD1; J gene: TRBJ1-2; V gene: TRBV7-9; CDR3 DNA: TGTGCCAGCAGCCCTACCGGACAGGCTCCCTATGGCTACACCTTC; CDR3 protein: CASSPTGQAPYGYTF
clone size: .; CDR3 length: 15; D gene: TRBD1; J gene: TRBJ2-5; V gene: TRBV5-1; CDR3 DNA: TGCGCCAGCAGCCCAGAAACAGGGGTAAAAGAGACCCAGTACTTC; CDR3 protein: CASSPETGVKETQYF
clone size: .; CDR3 length: 17; D gene: TRBD2; J gene: TRBJ2-2; V gene: TRBV3-1/TRBV3-2; CDR3 DNA: TGTGCCAGCAGCCAGCCAGCGGGGGGCTTAGGAACCGGGGAGCTGTTTTTT; CDR3 protein: CASSQPAGGLGTGELFF
clone size: .; CDR3 length: 18; D gene: .; J gene: TRBJ1-6; V gene: TRBV24-1; CDR3 DNA: TGTGCCACCAGTGATTTGGGGCAGAGAAGCTCCTATAATTCACCCCTCCACTTT; CDR3 protein: CATSDLGQRSSYNSPLHF
clone size: .; CDR3 length: 13; D gene: TRBD1; J gene: TRBJ2-7; V gene: TRBV29-1; CDR3 DNA: TGCAGCGTAGGGACAGGGACCCCCTACGAGCAGTACTTC; CDR3 protein: CSVGTGTPYEQYF
clone size: once; CDR3 length: 15; D gene: TRBD1; J gene: TRBJ2-5; V gene: TRBV11-3; CDR3 DNA: TGTGCCAGCAGCTTAGGTCAGGGGGCAGGAGAGACCCAGTACTTC; CDR3 protein: CASSLGQGAGETQYF
clone size: .; CDR3 length: 16; D gene: TRBD2; J gene: TRBJ2-5; V gene: TRBV5-1; CDR3 DNA: TGCGCCAGCAGCTTGGAAGCGGGGGGGCCCGGGGAGACCCAGTACTTC; CDR3 protein: CASSLEAGGPGETQYF
clone size: .; CDR3 length: 15; D gene: .; J gene: TRBJ1-2; V gene: TRBV13; CDR3 DNA: TGTGCCAGCAGCTTAGGCGTTCCAGGGCGCCATGGCTACACCTTC; CDR3 protein: CASSLGVPGRHGYTF
clone size: .; CDR3 length: 15; D gene: TRBD2; J gene: TRBJ2-2; V gene: TRBV9; CDR3 DNA: TGTGCCAGCAATCCGTCGGTAGCGGGTACCGGGGAGCTGTTTTTT; CDR3 protein: CASNPSVAGTGELFF
clone size: .; CDR3 length: 14; D gene: .; J gene: TRBJ1-2; V gene: TRBV10-3; CDR3 DNA: TGTGCCATCACCGAGGACAGAGACCCCTATGGCTACACCTTC; CDR3 protein: CAITEDRDPYGYTF
clone size: few; CDR3 length: 14; D gene: TRBD1; J gene: TRBJ1-1; V gene: TRBV29-1; CDR3 DNA: TGCAGCGTTACAGGGGTCAGGGTTGTCTCTGAAGCTTTCTTT; CDR3 protein: CSVTGVRVVSEAFF
clone size: once; CDR3 length: 16; D gene: .; J gene: TRBJ1-2; V gene: TRBV5-1; CDR3 DNA: TGCGCCAGCAGCTACTACCCGACAGGAACTAACTATGGCTACACCTTC; CDR3 protein: CASSYYPTGTNYGYTF
clone size: .; CDR3 length: 15; D gene: TRBD1; J gene: TRBJ1-2; V gene: TRBV10-3; CDR3 DNA: TGTGCCAGCGACAGGGAAGGAGGACGAACTTATGGCTACACCTTC; CDR3 protein: CASDREGGRTYGYTF